Below are 10 T cell receptor beta chains sequenced from a single sample in a study of blood T cell repertoires in COVID-19. Generated by immunoSEQ multiplex PCR, the TCRdb table keeps only in-frame clones and is missing some. The data contain 140,000 to 150,000 clones, 70% to 90% of them singletons. Sequencing was performed on PBMCs or T cells enriched from blood (not recorded which). These receptor sequences come from a woman aged 25 to 39 with acute COVID-19.

The J gene is TRBJ2-7, the V gene TRBV30; 12 bases are shared with TRBD1. J lost 3 bases, V lost 6 bases, and 3 bases had no gene match. This CDR3 is built from 13 residues. Germline lookup yields CDR1 GTSNPN and CDR2 SVGIG (reference sequence). The chain's CDR3 is CACRDRGLYEQYF. The CDR3 nucleotides are TGTGCCTGTCGGGACAGGGGGCTCTACGAGCAGTACTTC.

The chain couples TRBV2 to TRBJ1-4; D might be TRBD1 (5 bases). This CDR3 spans 13 amino acids. From germline, CDR1 is SNHLY and CDR2 FYNNEI. CDR3 region: CALRRGLNEKLFF. The CDR3 nucleotides are TGTGCGCTGCGTAGGGGATTGAATGAAAAACTGTTTTTT.

This clone appeared a few times. CDR3: CASRFRTGVYNEQFF. CDR3 coding DNA: TGTGCCAGCCGATTTAGGACAGGGGTCTACAATGAGCAGTTCTTC. V and J are TRBV3-1 (or the pseudogene TRBV3-2) and TRBJ2-1, with 9 nucleotides matching TRBD1. Germline V gene data show CDR1 as LGHDT and CDR2 as YNNKEL (reference sequence). This CDR3 spans 15 amino acids. V lost 8 bases, J lost 3 bases, and 8 bases stayed unmatched.

The DNA for the CDR3 is TGTGCCAGCAGCGTTAGCGGGAGCGCCGATGAGCAGTTCTTC. This gives the protein CASSVSGSADEQFF. J is TRBJ2-1 and V is TRBV9; 9 positions match TRBD2. The CDR3 length is 14 residues. The J segment lost 8 bases and the V segment lost 2 bases, leaving 5 bases of the junction unmatched. Germline V gene sequence: CDR1 SGDLS, CDR2 YYNGEE.

The gene calls are TRBV5-4 and TRBJ1-3; D might be TRBD1 (5 bases). CDR1 is SGHNT, CDR2 YYREEE, per germline (reference sequence). The CDR3 runs 13 residues. Trimming took off 1 base at V and 4 bases at J, with 6 bases between the two ends. The CDR3 sequence is CASSLQGGNTIYF. CDR3 sequence (DNA): TGTGCCAGCAGCTTGCAGGGCGGAAACACCATATATTTT.

The genes are TRBV5-1 and TRBJ2-4; D is undetermined. Trimming left V 5 bases short and J 5 bases short, with 8 bases between. This CDR3 comprises 12 residues. CDR1 and CDR2 from the germline V gene are SGHRS and YFSETQ. The DNA for the CDR3 is TGCGCCAGCAGAGGCGGCGAAAACATTCAGTACTTC. This sequence encodes CASRGGENIQYF.

Here the CDR3 DNA reads TGTGCCAGTAGTTTCGGCAGGGCCGACTATGGCTACACCTTC. Protein sequence: CASSFGRADYGYTF. The chain has TRBV19 and TRBJ1-2; tentatively, D is TRBD1 (5 bases). Germline CDR1 and CDR2: LNHDA and SQIVND (reference sequence). Trimming took 5 bases from V and 3 from J, leaving 13 bases between them. The CDR3 runs 14 residues.

This clone was observed a single time. This rearrangement joins TRBV6-5 to TRBJ2-4; weak D call: TRBD2 (6 bases). Germline lookup yields CDR1 MNHEY and CDR2 SVGAGI. The V gene lost 8 bases and the J gene lost 8 bases, with 13 bases spanning the gap. This CDR3 is built from 12 residues. The CDR3 reads CASASWEDIQYF. As DNA, the CDR3 is TGTGCCAGCGCGTCCTGGGAGGACATTCAGTACTTC.

This rearrangement joins TRBV6-5 to TRBJ1-5; D is ambiguous. Germline assignment: CDR1 MNHEY and CDR2 SVGAGI. Trimming took 5 bases from V and 6 from J, leaving 17 bases between them. The CDR3 length is 15 residues. CDR3 DNA sequence: TGTGCCAGCAGTCGCCTACCCTCTTACCGTCAGCCCCAGCATTTT. Translating gives CASSRLPSYRQPQHF.

CDR3 bases: TGCGCCAGCAGCTCGAGCTACGAGCAGTACTTC. This translates into CASSSSYEQYF. V and J are TRBV5-1 and TRBJ2-7; D ambiguous. The V gene lost 3 bases and the J gene lost 3 bases, with 4 bases spanning the gap. This CDR3 comprises 11 residues. The germline gives CDR1 SGHRS, CDR2 YFSETQ.